Listed here are 21 T cell receptor beta chains from one sample, sequenced in a study of shared clonotypes between healthy human individuals. The method was immunoSEQ multiplex PCR; TCRdb's version includes in-frame clones alone and lacks a portion of them. Here the sample spans 2 million to 2.5 million clones, approximately 95% being singletons. Sequences were obtained from naive CD4+ T cells sorted from blood. Specified subset: CD45RA+ positively selected. These receptors all stem from a young man in good health.

Details on this clone: This sample also contains other DNA sequences that code for the same CDR3. The chain employs TRBV6-6 and TRBJ2-7; D might be TRBD2 (5 bases). Germline assignment: CDR1 MNHNY and CDR2 SVGAGI (reference sequence). This CDR3 is 13 amino acids long. Trimming took off 2 bases at V and 4 bases at J, with 9 bases between the two ends. CDR3 loop: CASSYGRGYEQYF. The DNA of the CDR3 is TGTGCCAGCAGTTACGGGAGAGGGTACGAGCAGTACTTC.

The rearrangement links TRBV7-8 to TRBJ2-3; tentatively, D is TRBD1 (6 bases). Between the trimmed V and J ends, which lost 8 bases and 4 bases, there was a span of 16 bases. The CDR3 totals 14 residues. Germline V lookup: CDR1 SGHVS, CDR2 FQNEAQ. Here the CDR3 DNA reads TGTGCCAGCGACCTGGACCCAGGGGCAGATACGCAGTATTTT. This codes for CASDLDPGADTQYF. The whole variable domain, filled in from reference TRBV7-8 and TRBJ2-3, reads GAGVSQSPRYKVAKRGQDVALRCDPISGHVSLFWYQQALGQGPEFLTYFQNEAQLDKSGLPSDRFFAERPEGSVSTLKIQRTQQEDSAVYLCASDLDPGADTQYFGPGTRLTVL.

The chain is built from TRBV5-5 and TRBJ2-5, with unresolved D. CDR3 length: 14 amino acids. Germline assignment: CDR1 SGHKS and CDR2 YYEKEE (reference sequence). V was trimmed by 4 bases and J by 4 bases, leaving 14 bases between them. Here the CDR3 DNA reads TGTGCCAGCAGCGCGAAGCGCTCAGTAGAGACCCAGTACTTC. Translating gives CASSAKRSVETQYF.

The chain carries TRBV7-2 and TRBJ2-5, with D uncertain. CDR1 is SGHTA, CDR2 FQGNSA, per germline. The CDR3 spans 13 residues. The germline V and J ends were trimmed by 3 bases and 9 bases, with 14 bases remaining between them. The chain's CDR3 is CASSFEAIRAQYF. In DNA form, the CDR3 reads TGTGCCAGCAGCTTCGAAGCGATTAGGGCCCAGTACTTC.

The J gene is TRBJ1-1, the V gene TRBV10-3; no definite D call. Germline lookup yields CDR1 ENHRY and CDR2 SYGVKD. The CDR3 runs 13 residues. Between the trimmed V and J ends, which lost 7 bases and 0 bases, there was a span of 9 bases. CDR3 nucleotides: TGTGCCATCACCAGTCTTATGAACACTGAAGCTTTCTTT. As protein: CAITSLMNTEAFF.

The CDR3 sequence: CASSKDRADTQYF. CDR3 bases: TGTGCCAGCAGCAAGGACAGGGCAGATACGCAGTATTTT. The chain recombines TRBV7-6 with TRBJ2-3; TRBD1 agrees at 8 bases. CDR1 is SGHVS, CDR2 FNYEAQ, per germline. The CDR3 extends over 13 amino acids. Trimming cost V 5 bases and J 4 bases; bases outside gene matches: 2.

V and J are TRBV6-1 and TRBJ2-2, with no clear D. CDR3 size: 14 residues. Per the germline V gene, CDR1 is MNHNS and CDR2 is SASEGT. The ends were cut back, 6 bases at V and 5 bases at J, with 13 bases in the middle. The chain's CDR3 is CASSGPTRTGELFF. The CDR3 DNA reads as TGTGCCAGCAGCGGCCCAACACGGACCGGGGAGCTGTTTTTT.

The V gene is TRBV5-1, the J gene TRBJ2-4, with D perhaps matching TRBD2 (5 bases). Germline values: CDR1 SGHRS, CDR2 YFSETQ. V was shortened by 4 bases and J by 8 bases, with 16 bases between the two germline ends. This CDR3 contains 14 residues. As DNA, the CDR3 is TGCGCCAGCAGCACTGGAGGCCCCTTGGACATTCAGTACTTC. Translated, it gives CASSTGGPLDIQYF.

The chain couples TRBV15 to TRBJ1-2; no reliable D call. Germline values: CDR1 LNHNV, CDR2 YYDKDF (reference sequence). The CDR3 length is 14 residues. V was shortened by 0 bases and J by 0 bases, with 5 bases between the two germline ends. The CDR3 nucleotides read TGTGCCACCAGCAGAGATACAGCTAACTATGGCTACACCTTC. It specifies CATSRDTANYGYTF.

The chain recombines TRBV5-1 with TRBJ1-6; D is uncertain. The CDR3 spans 14 residues. Germline CDR1 and CDR2: SGHRS and YFSETQ. With 2 bases removed from V and 7 bases from J, the gap between germline ends came to 10 bases. This chain's CDR3 is CASSFETENSPLHF. The DNA of the CDR3 is TGCGCCAGCAGCTTCGAAACAGAAAATTCACCCCTCCACTTT.

The J gene is TRBJ1-2, the V gene TRBV4-3; tentative D call: TRBD1 (6 bases). This CDR3 contains 15 residues. The V end was cut by 0 bases, the J end by 5 bases, with 13 bases between. CDR1 is LGHNA, CDR2 YSLEER, per germline. In DNA form, the CDR3 reads TGCGCCAGCAGCCAAGAGACGGGGGCATTGTATGGCTACACCTTC. Its translation: CASSQETGALYGYTF.

The chain couples TRBV18 to TRBJ2-3; D tentatively reads TRBD1 or TRBD2 (5 bases each). The V and J ends lost 6 bases and 3 bases respectively, with 10 bases between them. CDR1 is KGHSH, CDR2 LQKENI, per germline. The CDR3 runs 13 residues. CDR3 nucleotide sequence: TGTGCCAGCTCCCGAGGGGATACAGATACGCAGTATTTT. It codes for CASSRGDTDTQYF.

V is TRBV11-2 and J is TRBJ1-1; D is unclear. Germline assignment: CDR1 SGHAT and CDR2 FQNNGV. Between the trimmed V and J ends, which lost 4 bases and 8 bases, there was a span of 8 bases. The CDR3 has 11 residues. In nucleotides, the CDR3 is TGTGCCAGCAGCTGGGGAAGGGAAGCTTTCTTT. It yields the protein CASSWGREAFF.

The V and J genes are TRBV7-9 and TRBJ2-2; D unclear. From germline, CDR1 is SEHNR and CDR2 FQNEAQ (reference sequence). V lost 6 bases to trimming and J lost 1 base, with 3 bases between them. The CDR3 extends over 12 amino acids. CDR3: CASRKNTGELFF. Here the CDR3 DNA reads TGTGCCAGCAGGAAGAACACCGGGGAGCTGTTTTTT.

V is TRBV5-6 and J is TRBJ2-2; a possible D gene is TRBD1 (5 bases). Germline assignment: CDR1 SGHDT and CDR2 YYEEEE. The CDR3 runs to 14 residues. V was pared by 4 bases and J by 5 bases, with 12 bases between. The CDR3, as DNA: TGTGCCAGCAGCCGATGGTCAGGGACCGGGGAGCTGTTTTTT. Protein product: CASSRWSGTGELFF.

This clone was recorded only once. The chain joins TRBV29-1 to TRBJ2-1, with 7 bases that match TRBD2. Germline lookup yields CDR1 SQVTM and CDR2 ANQGSEA. The CDR3 covers 12 residues. CDR3 protein: CTGGVGYNEQFF. The CDR3 bases are TGCACGGGGGGAGTCGGCTACAATGAGCAGTTCTTC.

V usage is TRBV28 and J usage is TRBJ2-7; no clear D gene. Trimming left V 3 bases short and J 0 bases short, with 12 bases between. Germline CDR1 and CDR2: MDHEN and SYDVKM. This CDR3 has 15 residues. The CDR3: CASSFFPGSSYEQYF. The CDR3 bases are TGTGCCAGCAGTTTTTTCCCCGGCAGCTCCTACGAGCAGTACTTC.

The count of this clone is one. This rearrangement joins TRBV18 to TRBJ2-3; 7 bases line up with TRBD2. The CDR3 is 15 residues long. From germline, CDR1 is KGHSH and CDR2 LQKENI. V shed 3 bases and J 0 bases; nucleotides not matched to a gene: 3. In DNA form, the CDR3 reads TGTGCCAGCTCACCCTATAGCGGGAGCACAGATACGCAGTATTTT. Translating it yields CASSPYSGSTDTQYF.

V usage is TRBV7-2 and J usage is TRBJ2-6; D ambiguous. V dropped 5 bases and J dropped 4 bases, with 6 bases sitting between them. Germline V gene sequence: CDR1 SGHTA, CDR2 FQGNSA. The CDR3 has 13 amino acids. In DNA, the CDR3 is TGTGCCAGCAGCCCTATGGGGGCCAACGTCCTGACTTTC. It is translated as CASSPMGANVLTF.

This rearrangement joins TRBV2 to TRBJ1-6; TRBD1 agrees at 8 bases. V shed 4 bases and J 10 bases; nucleotides not matched to a gene: 6. The V gene's germline CDR1 is SNHLY and CDR2 FYNNEI. The length of the CDR3 is 14 residues. CDR3 protein: CASSGWTGRSPLHF. CDR3 DNA sequence: TGTGCCAGCAGTGGTTGGACAGGGAGGTCACCCCTCCACTTT.

This rearrangement joins TRBV6-6 to TRBJ2-1, with 11 bases aligning to TRBD1. The germline V gene encodes CDR1 MNHNY and CDR2 SVGAGI (reference sequence). V dropped 1 base and J dropped 5; count of bases not matched to a gene: 4. The CDR3 has 16 amino acids. The CDR3 DNA follows: TGTGCCAGCAGTTACTGGGACAGGGGGGACAACAATGAGCAGTTCTTC. It encodes CASSYWDRGDNNEQFF.